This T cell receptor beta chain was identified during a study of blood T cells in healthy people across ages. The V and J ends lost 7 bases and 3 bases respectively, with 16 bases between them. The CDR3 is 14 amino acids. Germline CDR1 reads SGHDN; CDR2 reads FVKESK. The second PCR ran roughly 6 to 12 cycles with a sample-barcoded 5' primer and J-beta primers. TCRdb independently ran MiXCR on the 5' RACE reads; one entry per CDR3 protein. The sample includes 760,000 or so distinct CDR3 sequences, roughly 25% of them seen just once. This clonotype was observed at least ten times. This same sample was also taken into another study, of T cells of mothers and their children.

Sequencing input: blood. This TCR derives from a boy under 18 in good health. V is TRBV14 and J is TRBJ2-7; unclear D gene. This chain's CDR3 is CASTSKLGGYEQYF. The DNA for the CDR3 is TGTGCCAGCACCTCCAAGTTAGGCGGCTACGAGCAGTACTTC.